This T cell receptor beta chain was found in a study of blood T cell repertoires in COVID-19. Looking at the study overall: Whether acute or convalescent, the COVID-19 samples came from the United States, Italy and Spain. Sample material is recorded as cDNA or gDNA derived from T cells, B-cell-depleted T cells, or PBMCs.

During active infection, Seattle patients enrolled and were then monitored through disease. In the original analysis: Amplification with reference gene primers provided the estimates of nucleated cell counts. Repertoires were generated with immunoSEQ multiplex PCR, while TCRdb's copy carries only in-frame clones and drops some. V, J and clone size derive from that table, while D and trimming were established from the DNA sequence. The sample holds approximately 110,000 clones; approximately 85% are singletons and the top ten take 2.5% to 3.5%. In germline, CDR1 is MNHNS, CDR2 SASEGT. This CDR3 spans 15 amino acids. Germline trimming cut 5 bases from V and 5 bases from J; bases unmatched to any gene: 12.

The receptor's source is a woman of 80 years or more with COVID-19, enrolled during active disease. The chain links TRBV6-1 to TRBJ2-7, with 7 bases that match TRBD1. Sequenced: peripheral blood. Here the CDR3 DNA reads TGTGCCAGCAGTCCATCCACAGGGGTAGCCAACGAGCAGTACTTC. Residues: CASSPSTGVANEQYF.